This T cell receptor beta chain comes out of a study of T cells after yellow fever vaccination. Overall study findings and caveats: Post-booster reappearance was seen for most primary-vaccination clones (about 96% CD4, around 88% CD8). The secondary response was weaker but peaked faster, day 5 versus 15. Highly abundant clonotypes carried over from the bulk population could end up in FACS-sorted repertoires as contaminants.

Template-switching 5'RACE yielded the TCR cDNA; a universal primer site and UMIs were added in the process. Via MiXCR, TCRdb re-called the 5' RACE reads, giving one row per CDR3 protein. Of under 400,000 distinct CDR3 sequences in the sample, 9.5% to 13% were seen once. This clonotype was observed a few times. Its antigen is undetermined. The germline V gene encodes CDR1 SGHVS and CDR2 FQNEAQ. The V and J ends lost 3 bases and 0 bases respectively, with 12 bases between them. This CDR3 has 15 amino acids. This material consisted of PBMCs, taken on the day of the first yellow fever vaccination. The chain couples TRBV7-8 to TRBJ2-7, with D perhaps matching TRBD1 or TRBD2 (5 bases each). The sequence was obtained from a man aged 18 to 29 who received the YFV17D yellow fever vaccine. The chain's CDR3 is CASSFHRDRSYEQYF. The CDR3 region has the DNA TGTGCCAGCAGCTTCCACCGGGACCGCTCCTACGAGCAGTACTTC. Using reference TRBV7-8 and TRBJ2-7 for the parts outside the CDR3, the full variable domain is GAGVSQSPRYKVAKRGQDVALRCDPISGHVSLFWYQQALGQGPEFLTYFQNEAQLDKSGLPSDRFFAERPEGSVSTLKIQRTQQEDSAVYLCASSFHRDRSYEQYFGPGTRLTVT.